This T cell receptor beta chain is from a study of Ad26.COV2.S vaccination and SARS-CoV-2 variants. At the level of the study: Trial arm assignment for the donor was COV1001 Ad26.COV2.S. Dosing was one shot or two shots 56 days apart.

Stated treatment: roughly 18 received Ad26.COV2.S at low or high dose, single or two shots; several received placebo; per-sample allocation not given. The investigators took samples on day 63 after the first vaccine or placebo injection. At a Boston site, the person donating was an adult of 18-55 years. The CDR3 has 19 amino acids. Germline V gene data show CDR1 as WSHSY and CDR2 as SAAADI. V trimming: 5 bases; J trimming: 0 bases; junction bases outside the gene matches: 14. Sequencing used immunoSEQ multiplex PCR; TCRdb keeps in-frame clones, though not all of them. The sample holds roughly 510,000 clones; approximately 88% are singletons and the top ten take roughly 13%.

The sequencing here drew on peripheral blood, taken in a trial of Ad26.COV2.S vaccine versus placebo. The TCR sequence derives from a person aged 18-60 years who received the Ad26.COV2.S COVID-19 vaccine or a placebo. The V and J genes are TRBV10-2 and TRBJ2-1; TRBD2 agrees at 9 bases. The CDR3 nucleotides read TGCGCCAGCAGTTACCCGACCTCTGTTAGCGGGAGCTCCTACAATGAGCAGTTCTTC. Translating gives CASSYPTSVSGSSYNEQFF.